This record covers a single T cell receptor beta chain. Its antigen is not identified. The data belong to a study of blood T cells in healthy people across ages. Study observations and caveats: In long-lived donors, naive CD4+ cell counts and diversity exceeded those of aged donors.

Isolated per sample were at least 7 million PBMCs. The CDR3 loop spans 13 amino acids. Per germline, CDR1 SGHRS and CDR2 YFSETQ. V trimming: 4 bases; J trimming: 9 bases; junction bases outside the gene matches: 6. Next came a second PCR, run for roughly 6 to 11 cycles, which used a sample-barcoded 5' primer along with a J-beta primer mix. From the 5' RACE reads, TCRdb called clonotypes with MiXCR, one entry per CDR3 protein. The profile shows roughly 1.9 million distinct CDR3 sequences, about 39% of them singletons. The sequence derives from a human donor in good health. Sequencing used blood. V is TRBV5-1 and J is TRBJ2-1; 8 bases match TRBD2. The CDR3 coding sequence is TGCGCCAGCAGCCCCGGGACTAGAGTTGAGCAGTTCTTC. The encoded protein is CASSPGTRVEQFF. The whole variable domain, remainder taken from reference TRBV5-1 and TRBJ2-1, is KAGVTQTPRYLIKTRGQQVTLSCSPISGHRSVSWYQQTPGQGLQFLFEYFSETQRNKGNFPGRFSGRQFSNSRSEMNVSTLELGDSALYLCASSPGTRVEQFFGPGTRLTVL.